What follows are 26 T cell receptor beta chains derived from one specimen sequenced in a study. One entry per CDR3 protein results from TCRdb running MiXCR on the RT-PCR reads. The table records 550,000 to 750,000 distinct CDR3 sequences, approximately 15% of them present only once. The source material was memory CD4+ T cells from blood. All receptors come from a female donor in good health, serving as a healthy control.

This clonotype was observed many times. The chain has TRBV6-6 and TRBJ2-5; 7 bases agree with TRBD1. The CDR3 totals 16 residues. Germline CDR1 reads MNHNY; CDR2 reads SVGAGI (reference sequence). Unmatched junction bases numbered 9, after V lost 0 bases and J lost 5 bases. The CDR3 DNA reads as TGTGCCAGCAGTTACTCGGGTGGACAGGCCGGGGAGACCCAGTACTTC. Amino acids: CASSYSGGQAGETQYF.

In its sample, this clonotype was seen a few times. This rearrangement joins TRBV18 to TRBJ1-1, with D tentatively TRBD1 (5 bases). Germline values: CDR1 KGHSH, CDR2 LQKENI. The ends were cut back, 0 bases at V and 6 bases at J, with 11 bases in the middle. The CDR3 is 14 residues long. CDR3 loop: CASSPPAGRAEAFF. As DNA, the CDR3 is TGTGCCAGCTCACCACCGGCGGGACGGGCTGAAGCTTTCTTT.

This clonotype has more than one count but fewer than ten. This chain links TRBV4-1 with TRBJ2-1, with 8 bases aligning to TRBD2. The CDR3 loop spans 14 amino acids. The ends lost 0 bases at V and 14 bases at J; junction bases unmatched: 9. Germline lookup yields CDR1 MGHRA and CDR2 YSYEKL. The CDR3 DNA reads as TGCGCCAGCAGCCAAGAATTACGCGGGAGGACAAAGTTCTTC. As protein: CASSQELRGRTKFF.

This clonotype showed up just a few times. The CDR3 loop reads CASSGTVSGELFF. The CDR3 region has the DNA TGTGCCAGCAGCGGGACGGTTAGCGGGGAGCTGTTTTTT. The chain has TRBV9 and TRBJ2-2; D unclear. CDR3 length: 13 amino acids. Per germline, CDR1 SGDLS and CDR2 YYNGEE. The V and J ends lost 3 bases and 7 bases respectively, with 10 bases between them.

The chain joins TRBV7-9 to TRBJ2-2; no clear D. The CDR3 consists of 12 residues. The V and J ends lost 6 bases and 9 bases respectively, with 11 bases between them. Germline V gene sequence: CDR1 SEHNR, CDR2 FQNEAQ (reference sequence). CDR3 nucleotide sequence: TGTGCCAGCAGTCTTATTGGCCGGGAGCTGTTTTTT. Protein sequence: CASSLIGRELFF.

This chain links TRBV11-2 with TRBJ2-1, with TRBD2 identical over 8 bases. Trimming took 3 bases from V and 8 from J; bases not matched to a gene: 9. CDR1 and CDR2 (germline): SGHAT, FQNNGV. This CDR3 is built from 15 residues. The CDR3 region is CASSFIRRGRHEQFF. In DNA form, the CDR3 reads TGTGCCAGCAGCTTTATTCGGCGCGGGAGGCATGAGCAGTTCTTC.

This clonotype showed up just a few times. The chain carries TRBV10-3 and TRBJ2-2; TRBD2 aligns across 14 bases. The ends lost 3 bases at V and 11 bases at J; junction bases unmatched: 5. The CDR3 is 15 residues long. Per germline, CDR1 ENHRY and CDR2 SYGVKD. CDR3 in DNA: TGTGCCATCAGTGAACGGACTAGCGGGGGGTCCGAGCTGTTTTTT. It is translated as CAISERTSGGSELFF.

In its sample, this clonotype was seen many times. The chain couples TRBV4-3 to TRBJ1-1, with 7 positions matching TRBD1. From germline, CDR1 is LGHNA and CDR2 YSLEER. Trimming cost V 3 bases and J 11 bases; bases outside gene matches: 15. The CDR3 extends over 15 amino acids. The DNA for the CDR3 is TGCGCCAGCAGCCAGGCCCTCGGACAGGTAGGAGCGGCTTTCTTT. Translation gives CASSQALGQVGAAFF.

The chain recombines TRBV20-1 with TRBJ2-1, with no clear D. The V end was cut by 3 bases, the J end by 8 bases, with 14 bases between. CDR3 length: 13 residues. The germline CDR1 and CDR2 sequences are DFQATT and SNEGSKA (reference sequence). DNA of the CDR3: TGCAGTGCTAGTTCGCTAGTATGGTATGAGCAGTTCTTC. It is translated as CSASSLVWYEQFF.

A few counts support this clonotype. The CDR3 here is CASSSDSGNTEAFF. Written as DNA, the CDR3 is TGCGCCAGCAGCTCGGACAGCGGGAACACTGAAGCTTTCTTT. The chain joins TRBV5-1 to TRBJ1-1; D possibly corresponds to TRBD1 (6 bases). The CDR3 extends over 14 amino acids. Deletions cut 3 bases from V and 1 base from J, with 10 bases between. The germline gives CDR1 SGHRS, CDR2 YFSETQ.

At least ten counts were recorded for this clonotype. J is TRBJ1-2 and V is TRBV3-1; unclear D gene. The CDR3 runs to 14 residues. Germline CDR1 reads LGHDT; CDR2 reads YNNKEL (reference sequence). The ends were cut back, 1 base at V and 1 base at J, with 7 bases in the middle. CDR3 region: CASSQASINYGYTF. The CDR3, as DNA: TGTGCCAGCAGCCAAGCGTCCATTAACTATGGCTACACCTTC.

The V and J genes are TRBV12-5 and TRBJ2-1; possible D gene TRBD2, 5 bases. Germline V lookup: CDR1 LGHNT, CDR2 FRNRAP. This CDR3 comprises 14 residues. V lost 0 bases to trimming and J lost 7 bases, with 10 bases between them. CDR3 loop: CASGLVGDLNEQFF. Written as DNA, the CDR3 is TGTGCTAGTGGTTTGGTCGGGGATTTGAATGAGCAGTTCTTC. Full variable domain (outside the CDR3, taken from reference TRBV12-5 and TRBJ2-1): DARVTQTPRHKVTEMGQEVTMRCQPILGHNTVFWYRQTMMQGLELLAYFRNRAPLDDSGMPKDRFSAEMPDATLATLKIQPSEPRDSAVYFCASGLVGDLNEQFFGPGTRLTVL.

V is TRBV3-1 and J is TRBJ2-7; 9 bases map to TRBD2. V trimming: 8 bases; J trimming: 2 bases; junction bases outside the gene matches: 4. Germline V gene lookup returns CDR1 LGHDT and CDR2 YNNKEL (reference sequence). CDR3 length equals 13 residues. The CDR3 bases are TGTGCCAGCGGACTAGCGTCGACCTACGAGCAGTACTTC. Its protein product is CASGLASTYEQYF.

This clonotype was recorded at least ten times. The J gene is TRBJ2-5, the V gene TRBV18; D not certain. V gave up 3 bases and J gave up 5 bases, with 10 bases separating them. Germline CDR1 is KGHSH and CDR2 is LQKENI. The CDR3 loop spans 13 amino acids. In DNA form, the CDR3 reads TGTGCCAGCTCACCGGGAAAGGTGGAGACCCAGTACTTC. Translating it yields CASSPGKVETQYF.

This clonotype was observed a handful of times. CDR3 bases: TGCAGTGCGGATAGAGGGACGGACTATGGCTACACCTTC. Translating it yields CSADRGTDYGYTF. V and J are TRBV20-1 and TRBJ1-2, with TRBD1 as a possible D gene (5 bases). Germline V gene sequence: CDR1 DFQATT, CDR2 SNEGSKA (reference sequence). Trimming took off 6 bases at V and 3 bases at J, with 14 bases between the two ends. The CDR3 has 13 residues.

In regard to this clonotype: The junction shows a germline mismatch at one end, possibly a read error. The chain links TRBV7-9 to TRBJ2-7; 10 bases agree with TRBD2. Germline CDR1 reads SEHNR; CDR2 reads FQNEAQ (reference sequence). This CDR3 has 19 amino acids. The CDR3 protein is CTSSLVLAGAWRSSYEQYF. In DNA form, the CDR3 reads TGTACCAGCAGCTTAGTGCTAGCGGGAGCTTGGAGAAGCTCCTACGAGCAGTACTTC. Full variable domain (remainder filled in from reference TRBV7-9 and TRBJ2-7): DTGVSQNPRHKITKRGQNVTFRCDPISEHNRLYWYRQTLGQGPEFLTYFQNEAQLEKSRLLSDRFSAERPKGSFSTLEIQRTEQGDSAMYLCTSSLVLAGAWRSSYEQYFGPGTRLTVT.

This clonotype was detected ten times or more. V usage is TRBV6-5 and J usage is TRBJ1-4, with TRBD1 matching over 9 bases. V lost 6 bases, J lost 1 base, and 3 bases stayed unmatched. The CDR3 spans 15 residues. Germline loops: CDR1 MNHEY, CDR2 SVGAGI. CDR3 in amino acids: CASSPDRGTNEKLFF. The CDR3 DNA is TGTGCCAGCAGCCCGGACAGGGGAACTAATGAAAAACTGTTTTTT.

The gene calls are TRBV7-9 and TRBJ1-2; 8 bases align to TRBD1. CDR3 length: 15 residues. The germline CDR1 and CDR2 sequences are SEHNR and FQNEAQ (reference sequence). V lost 5 bases and J lost 4; bases outside the gene matches: 9. The CDR3 coding sequence is TGTGCCAGCAGCACGGGGACAGGAGGTTCCTATGGCTACACCTTC. Residues: CASSTGTGGSYGYTF.

The chain employs TRBV28 and TRBJ1-1; D is perhaps TRBD1 (5 bases). V lost 5 bases and J 9 bases, leaving 25 bases between the germline ends. CDR3 length equals 16 residues. Germline lookup yields CDR1 MDHEN and CDR2 SYDVKM. CDR3 nucleotide sequence: TGTGCCAGCAGTCCCCTCCCAGGGCGGTCATATATTAAAGCTTTCTTT. Translated: CASSPLPGRSYIKAFF.

This clonotype was recorded many times. This chain joins TRBV19 and TRBJ2-5; D possibly corresponds to TRBD2 (5 bases). The CDR3 is 14 amino acids. V was trimmed by 8 bases and J by 0 bases, leaving 13 bases between them. Germline-derived CDR1 and CDR2 are LNHDA and SQIVND (reference sequence). CDR3 in amino acids: CASGYSGYQETQYF. The CDR3 region has the DNA TGTGCCAGTGGGTACAGCGGCTACCAAGAGACCCAGTACTTC.

The rearrangement links TRBV6-5 to TRBJ1-1; tentatively, D is TRBD1 (6 bases). The CDR3 is 14 amino acids. V was trimmed by 8 bases and J by 4 bases, leaving 17 bases between them. Per the germline V gene, CDR1 is MNHEY and CDR2 is SVGAGI. CDR3 coding DNA: TGTGCCAGCTTCCCCACGGACAGATTCACTGAAGCTTTCTTT. Its protein product is CASFPTDRFTEAFF.

This clonotype occurred a few times. The CDR3 coding sequence is TGCAGTGCTAGAGGGCTGCTCTCTGGGGCCAACGTCCTGACTTTC. It encodes CSARGLLSGANVLTF. The chain recombines TRBV20-1 with TRBJ2-6; the D is unclear. V dropped 1 base and J dropped 0 bases, with 7 bases sitting between them. The CDR3 loop spans 15 amino acids. The germline V gene encodes CDR1 DFQATT and CDR2 SNEGSKA (reference sequence).

In this sample, this clonotype turned up many times. The chain employs TRBV6-5 and TRBJ1-6, with TRBD1 as a possible D gene (5 bases). Trimming cost V 10 bases and J 3 bases, with 16 bases left between them. Germline CDR1 is MNHEY and CDR2 is SVGAGI. The CDR3 runs 15 residues. The CDR3 coding sequence is TGTGCCACAACACCAGACAGAAACTATAATTCACCCCTCCACTTT. Encoded protein: CATTPDRNYNSPLHF.

The table lists this clonotype with a few counts. This sequence joins TRBV30 and TRBJ2-5; weak D call: TRBD1 (6 bases). The CDR3 spans 14 residues. Looked up from germline, CDR1 is GTSNPN and CDR2 is SVGIG (reference sequence). Trimming left V 3 bases short and J 2 bases short, with 13 bases between. The CDR3 sequence is CAWRLQGWQETQYF. The DNA for the CDR3 is TGTGCCTGGAGGTTACAGGGTTGGCAAGAGACCCAGTACTTC.

This clonotype appeared a few times. The V gene is TRBV27, the J gene TRBJ2-3; D unclear. The germline V gene has CDR1 MNHEY and CDR2 SMNVEV (reference sequence). Trimming cost V 2 bases and J 0 bases, with 9 bases left between them. This CDR3 is built from 15 residues. The CDR3 DNA reads TGTGCCAGCAGTTTAATGGCGGCTAGCACAGATACGCAGTATTTT. Protein sequence: CASSLMAASTDTQYF.

The chain couples TRBV7-8 to TRBJ2-1; a weak D match, TRBD1 (5 bases). The germline V gene encodes CDR1 SGHVS and CDR2 FQNEAQ. Trimming stripped 6 bases from V and 7 bases from J, with 13 bases between. CDR3 length: 13 residues. In DNA form, the CDR3 reads TGTGCCAGCAGTACACTCCCAGGGAATGAGCAGTTCTTC. Translation gives CASSTLPGNEQFF.